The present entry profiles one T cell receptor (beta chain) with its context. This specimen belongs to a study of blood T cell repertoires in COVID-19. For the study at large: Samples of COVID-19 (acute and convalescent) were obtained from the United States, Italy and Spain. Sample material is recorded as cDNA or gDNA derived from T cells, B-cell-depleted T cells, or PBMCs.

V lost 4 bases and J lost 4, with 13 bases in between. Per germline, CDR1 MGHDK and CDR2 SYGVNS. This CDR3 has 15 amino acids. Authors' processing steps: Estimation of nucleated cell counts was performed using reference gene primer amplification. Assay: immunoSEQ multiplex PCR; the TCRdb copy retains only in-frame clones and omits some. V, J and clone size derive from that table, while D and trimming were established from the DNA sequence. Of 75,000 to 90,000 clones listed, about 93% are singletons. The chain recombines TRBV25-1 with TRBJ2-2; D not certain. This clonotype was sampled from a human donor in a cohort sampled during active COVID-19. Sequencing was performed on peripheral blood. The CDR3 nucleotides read TGTGCCAGCAGTGTTCCCGACTCGGGCACCGGGGAGCTGTTTTTT. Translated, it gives CASSVPDSGTGELFF. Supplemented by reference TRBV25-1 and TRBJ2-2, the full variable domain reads EADIYQTPRYLVIGTGKKITLECSQTMGHDKMYWYQQDPGMELHLIHYSYGVNSTEKGDLSSESTVSRIRTEHFPLTLESARPSHTSQYLCASSVPDSGTGELFFGEGSRLTVL.